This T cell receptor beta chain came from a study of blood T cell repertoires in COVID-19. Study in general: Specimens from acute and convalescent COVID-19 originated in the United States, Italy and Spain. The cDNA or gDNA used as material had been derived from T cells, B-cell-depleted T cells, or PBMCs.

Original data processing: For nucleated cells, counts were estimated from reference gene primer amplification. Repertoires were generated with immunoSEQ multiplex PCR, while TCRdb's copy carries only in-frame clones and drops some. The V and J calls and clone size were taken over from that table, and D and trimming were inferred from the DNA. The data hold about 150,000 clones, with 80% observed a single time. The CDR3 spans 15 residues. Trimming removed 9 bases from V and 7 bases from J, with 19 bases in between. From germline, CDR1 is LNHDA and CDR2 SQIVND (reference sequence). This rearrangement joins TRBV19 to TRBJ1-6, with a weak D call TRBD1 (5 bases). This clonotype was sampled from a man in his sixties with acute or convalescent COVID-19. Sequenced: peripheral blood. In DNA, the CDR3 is TGTGCCAGCAGGCGATTTCCGGGGGACAATTCACCCCTCCACTTT. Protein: CASRRFPGDNSPLHF.